Below are 8 T cell receptor beta chains sequenced from a single sample in a study of long-term antiretroviral therapy in people with HIV. Investigators performed immunoSEQ version v3.0 at survey level. The table came from immunoSEQ multiplex PCR; TCRdb's copy has only in-frame clones and leaves some out. The sample records over 25,000 clones, roughly 80% being singletons. The sequences come from unsorted PBMCs, collected 0.8 years before starting antiretroviral therapy. These receptors were taken from a man between 18 and 29 years old with HIV.

The J gene is TRBJ2-3, the V gene TRBV14, with D possibly being TRBD1 or TRBD2 (5 bases each). This CDR3 is 15 amino acids long. V shed 1 base and J shed 3 bases, with 11 bases lying between them. Germline-derived CDR1 and CDR2 are SGHDN and FVKESK. The CDR3 loop is CASSQVGGPTDTQYF. The CDR3 DNA reads TGTGCCAGCAGCCAAGTTGGGGGTCCTACAGATACGCAGTATTTT. Using reference TRBV14 and TRBJ2-3 for the parts outside the CDR3, the full variable domain is EAGVTQFPSHSVIEKGQTVTLRCDPISGHDNLYWYRRVMGKEIKFLLHFVKESKQDESGMPNNRFLAERTGGTYSTLKVQPAELEDSGVYFCASSQVGGPTDTQYFGPGTRLTVL.

This clone turned up a few times. The gene calls are TRBV18 and TRBJ1-1, with a weak D call TRBD1 (6 bases). CDR1 KGHSH and CDR2 LQKENI come from the germline V gene. There are 12 residues in the CDR3. The V end was cut by 5 bases, the J end by 10 bases, with 14 bases between. The CDR3 DNA sequence: TGTGCCAGCTCAACGGGACAATCGATAGCTTTCTTT. Protein: CASSTGQSIAFF.

This clone was seen just once. The rearrangement links TRBV19 to TRBJ1-3; 10 bases align to TRBD1. V shed 7 bases and J 0 bases; nucleotides not matched to a gene: 9. Germline CDR1 LNHDA, CDR2 SQIVND (reference sequence). The CDR3 sequence is 17 residues long. The CDR3 region has the DNA TGTGCCAGTAATACCCCGGGGACAGGGGTCTCTGGAAACACCATATATTTT. Amino acid sequence: CASNTPGTGVSGNTIYF.

The chain joins TRBV29-1 to TRBJ2-7; a possible D gene is TRBD1 (6 bases). Germline CDR1 reads SQVTM; CDR2 reads ANQGSEA. The V end lost 6 bases, the J end lost 9 bases, and 30 bases lay between the germline ends. The CDR3 has 16 amino acids. The CDR3 is CSVLPPGASLPLGQYF. The CDR3 coding sequence is TGCAGCGTCCTCCCGCCAGGGGCTAGCCTACCGCTAGGGCAGTACTTC.

This chain links TRBV9 with TRBJ2-1; 10 bases align to TRBD2. V dropped 3 bases and J dropped 8; count of bases not matched to a gene: 8. Germline V gene data show CDR1 as SGDLS and CDR2 as YYNGEE. The CDR3 contains 15 residues. The chain's CDR3 is CASSGQREGPHEQFF. The CDR3 DNA reads as TGTGCCAGCAGCGGACAGCGGGAGGGTCCCCATGAGCAGTTCTTC.

The chain couples TRBV5-1 to TRBJ2-3; tentative D call: TRBD1 (5 bases). Germline lookup yields CDR1 SGHRS and CDR2 YFSETQ. Deletions cut 0 bases from V and 7 bases from J, with 18 bases between. This CDR3 has 16 amino acids. For the CDR3, the DNA is TGCGCCAGCAGCTTGGTTGGGGATGGGGCACAACATACGCAGTATTTT. It yields the protein CASSLVGDGAQHTQYF.

The chain is built from TRBV27 and TRBJ2-7; 7 bases align to TRBD2. This CDR3 has 14 amino acids. The junction had 5 bases not matched to a gene; V was cut back by 2 bases and J by 4 bases. Germline lookup yields CDR1 MNHEY and CDR2 SMNVEV (reference sequence). The CDR3 DNA follows: TGTGCCAGCAGTTTAAGGGAGGGCAAGTACGAGCAGTACTTC. It is translated as CASSLREGKYEQYF.

This chain joins TRBV19 and TRBJ2-3; 9 nucleotides align to TRBD1. The CDR3 totals 14 residues. Per the germline V gene, CDR1 is LNHDA and CDR2 is SQIVND (reference sequence). J was trimmed by 6 bases and V by 5 bases; bases with no gene match: 6. DNA for the CDR3: TGTGCCAGTAGTCTGGGACAGGGTGGTGATACGCAGTATTTT. Its protein is CASSLGQGGDTQYF.